Included here is one T cell receptor beta chain sequence, with context. MiXCR, run by TCRdb on the 5' RACE reads, gives a single entry per CDR3 protein. The sample carries some 40,000 distinct CDR3 sequences, 29% recorded once. The CDR3 extends over 13 amino acids. V shed 4 bases and J 3 bases; nucleotides not matched to a gene: 4. Germline V gives CDR1 SQVTM, CDR2 ANQGSEA. Sequenced sample: memory CD4+ T cells sorted from a lymph node. Stated subset: memory CD4+ T cells, CD4+CD45RO+CD25-. The V and J genes are TRBV29-1 and TRBJ2-7, with 9 bases lining up with TRBD1. The source of this sequence is a female donor with breast cancer. CDR3 loop: CSVGTGAVYEQYF. The CDR3 nucleotides are TGCAGCGTTGGGACAGGGGCGGTCTACGAGCAGTACTTC.